Listed below are T cell receptor beta chains from one sample, sequenced in a study of beta chain features in type 1 diabetes. Profiling relied on immunoSEQ multiplex PCR, and the TCRdb table lists in-frame clones only, not all of them. The repertoire holds around 360,000 clones, with over 9.5% as singletons. The specimen sequenced was naive CD4+ T cells from blood. These receptors were obtained from a woman aged 18-29 years with type 1 diabetes. Both conserved end residues are part of each CDR3. D genes are given only for firm matches. Only some rows state a clone size, as once, few, many or a class for expanded clones.

CASSQEFRGSYEQYF | TGTGCCAGCAGCCAAGAGTTCCGAGGCTCCTACGAGCAGTACTTC | NA | TRBJ2-7 | NA | TRBV4-2
CATSRGNGMSYNEQFF | TGTGCCACCAGCAGAGGTAACGGGATGTCCTACAATGAGCAGTTCTTC | NA | TRBJ2-1 | NA | TRBV15
CASSEIFGQPQHF | TGTGCCAGCAGTGAAATATTCGGTCAGCCCCAGCATTTT | NA | TRBJ1-5 | NA | TRBV25-1
CASSESGSEQYF | TGTGCCAGCAGTGAATCGGGGAGCGAGCAGTACTTC | NA | TRBJ2-7 | NA | TRBV25-1
CASSSGQPSYNEQFF | TGTGCCAGCTCATCGGGACAACCCTCCTACAATGAGCAGTTCTTC | NA | TRBJ2-1 | NA | TRBV18
CASSLNSPLHF | TGTGCCAGCAGCCTTAATTCACCCCTCCACTTT | NA | TRBJ1-6 | few | TRBV7-9
CASSVGGGSQPQHF | TGTGCCAGCAGCGTAGGTGGAGGTTCTCAGCCCCAGCATTTT | NA | TRBJ1-5 | NA | TRBV9
CASSFSGSTEAFF | TGCGCCAGCAGCTTTTCGGGGAGCACTGAAGCTTTCTTT | NA | TRBJ1-1 | few | TRBV5-1
CASSSAGTGYEQYF | TGTGCCAGCAGCTCAGCCGGGACAGGATACGAGCAGTACTTC | TRBD1 | TRBJ2-7 | NA | TRBV7-2
CAGGQGGYNSPLHF | TGTGCCGGGGGACAGGGAGGCTATAATTCACCCCTCCACTTT | TRBD1 | TRBJ1-6 | NA | TRBV7-9
CASRTGGRDTQYF | TGTGCCAGCAGAACAGGGGGTAGGGATACGCAGTATTTT | TRBD1 | TRBJ2-3 | NA | TRBV6-5
CASSLETSGNYNEQFF | TGCGCCAGCAGCTTGGAAACTAGCGGGAACTACAATGAGCAGTTCTTC | TRBD2 | TRBJ2-1 | NA | TRBV5-1
CASSFDRGTDTQYF | TGTGCCAGCAGTTTCGACAGGGGAACAGATACGCAGTATTTT | TRBD1 | TRBJ2-3 | few | TRBV6-5
CASIPGLASNEQFF | TGTGCCAGCATTCCGGGACTAGCGAGCAATGAGCAGTTCTTC | TRBD2 | TRBJ2-1 | few | TRBV27
CASSDRQGRPDTQYF | TGTGCCAGCAGTGACCGACAGGGGAGGCCAGATACGCAGTATTTT | TRBD1 | TRBJ2-3 | NA | TRBV25-1
CASSSGPLRENIQYF | TGCGCCAGCAGCTCAGGCCCGCTGCGGGAAAACATTCAGTACTTC | NA | TRBJ2-4 | few | TRBV5-1
CASTIDSYEQYF | TGTGCCAGCACGATCGACAGCTACGAGCAGTACTTC | NA | TRBJ2-7 | NA | TRBV2
CASRRQGGLGELFF | TGTGCCAGCAGAAGACAGGGGGGACTCGGGGAGCTGTTTTTT | TRBD1 | TRBJ2-2 | NA | TRBV25-1
CSVVSRLGTTEAFF | TGCAGCGTTGTGAGCCGACTAGGGACGACTGAAGCTTTCTTT | NA | TRBJ1-1 | NA | TRBV29-1
CASSSTLTATGYGYTF | TGTGCCAGCTCATCAACCCTGACAGCGACTGGCTATGGCTACACCTTC | NA | TRBJ1-2 | NA | TRBV18
CASSINRGETQYF | TGTGCCAGCAGCATTAACAGGGGTGAGACCCAGTACTTC | TRBD1 | TRBJ2-5 | few | TRBV5-4
CASSPATGVVYGYTF | TGTGCCAGCAGCCCCGCGACAGGGGTTGTCTATGGCTACACCTTC | TRBD1 | TRBJ1-2 | few | TRBV7-9
CASSQSGIENYGYTF | TGCGCCAGCAGTCAATCGGGCATAGAAAACTATGGCTACACCTTC | NA | TRBJ1-2 | NA | TRBV23-1
CSVRRTSGDEQFF | TGCAGCGTCAGAAGGACTAGCGGCGATGAGCAGTTCTTC | TRBD2 | TRBJ2-1 | few | TRBV29-1